This T cell receptor beta chain was sequenced for a study of human CD8 memory T cell subsets. Looked up from germline, CDR1 is MGHRA and CDR2 is YSYEKL. The length of the CDR3 is 15 residues. RNA was obtained from duplicate vials of roughly 140,000 sorted CD8+ T cells per subset. Production of TCR beta libraries used UMI-labeled 5' RACE as the method. For each CDR3 protein, TCRdb gives one entry from its re-call of the 5' RACE reads, without DNA. Recorded for this sample: around 3,100 distinct CDR3 sequences. Study-level results: T cells showing similarly high diversity were the stem-like memory and precursor exhausted cells, not the effector memory cells.

On this clonotype: The target antigen is unknown.

The sample was CD8+ T cells from PBMCs. The receptor's source is a human donor in good health. The chain has TRBV4-1 and TRBJ2-4. Here the CDR3 reads CASSQSGVAKNIQYF.